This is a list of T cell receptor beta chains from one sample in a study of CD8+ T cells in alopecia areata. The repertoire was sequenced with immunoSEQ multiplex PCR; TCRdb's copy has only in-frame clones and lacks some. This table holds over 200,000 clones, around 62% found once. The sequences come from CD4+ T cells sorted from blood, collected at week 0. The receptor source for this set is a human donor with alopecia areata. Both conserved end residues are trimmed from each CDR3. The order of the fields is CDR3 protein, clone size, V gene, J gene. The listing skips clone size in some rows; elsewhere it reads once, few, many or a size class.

ASSVAWSGTEAF	.	TRBV9	TRBJ1-1
AWRGYDTEAF	.	TRBV30	TRBJ1-1
ASSLVSQGAGGDGYT	.	TRBV7-2	TRBJ1-2
AFQGGRTEAF	.	TRBV30	TRBJ1-1
ASSLARGGAGSVALH	.	TRBV5-1	TRBJ1-6
AWSTSVRPEAF	few	TRBV30	TRBJ1-1
ASSVATGPNPTTVTQY	.	TRBV9	TRBJ2-5
ASALGRNTEAF	.	TRBV6-1	TRBJ1-1
SVEGETQY	few	TRBV29-1	TRBJ2-5
ASSRMGAGDTQY	.	TRBV19	TRBJ2-3
SASRDGYT	.	TRBV20-1	TRBJ1-2
AWSPPPGLAGGVGNEQF	few	TRBV30	TRBJ2-1
ASSPLGVQLRTQY	.	TRBV5-6	TRBJ2-5
ASSLGDQGEQY	.	TRBV5-1	TRBJ2-7
ASSPDRGETQY	.	TRBV14	TRBJ2-5
ASSSGSGPYEQY	few	TRBV5-1	TRBJ2-7
ASSYMGNTEAF	.	TRBV6-5	TRBJ1-1
ASSLGGVQPQH	.	TRBV7-6	TRBJ1-5
ASSPGTARGTQY	many	TRBV14	TRBJ2-3
SGEGNYGYT	.	TRBV29-1	TRBJ1-2
ASSQVPPQPQH	.	TRBV4-1	TRBJ1-5
ASSHRTGGQQPQH	.	TRBV27	TRBJ1-5
ASLQGSTDTQY	.	TRBV6-1	TRBJ2-3
ASSLAMGQSDEQF	many	TRBV11-2	TRBJ2-1
ARVTGDADTQY	.	TRBV7-9	TRBJ2-3
ASSWLGQLANTGELF	.	TRBV28	TRBJ2-2
ASSPGPLYGYT	.	TRBV6-5	TRBJ1-2
ATGTWGYGYT	.	TRBV19	TRBJ1-2
ASGTRGYEQY	.	TRBV27	TRBJ2-7
ASSLARGRIVTNTGELF	.	TRBV5-1	TRBJ2-2
ASQGANYGYT	.	TRBV6-6	TRBJ1-2
AWTQLGTGGSYGYT	.	TRBV30	TRBJ1-2
ASSFSGLAGWFYEQY	few	TRBV2	TRBJ2-7
ASTQDMNTEAF	many	TRBV12-5	TRBJ1-1
ASSEQQDHNSPLH	few	TRBV6-1	TRBJ1-6
ASSRTGSVAYNEQF	.	TRBV9	TRBJ2-1
ASSFQGEETQY	few	TRBV5-1	TRBJ2-5
AWRIQGGYGYT	.	TRBV30	TRBJ1-2